This TCR beta chain came from a study of shared clonotypes between healthy human individuals. Comment on this clone: The antigen is unknown. The sample contains more than one DNA sequence encoding this CDR3.

Naive CD4+ cells were CD45RA-selected; the remaining cells were memory. Tens of thousands of T cell genomes, or 200 to 250 ng DNA, went into the sorted-subset replicate PCRs. Profiling relied on immunoSEQ multiplex PCR, and the TCRdb table lists in-frame clones only, not all of them. The sample lists around 1.6 million clones, around 98% occurring once. Germline trimming cut 6 bases from V and 4 bases from J; bases unmatched to any gene: 2. CDR1 DFQATT and CDR2 SNEGSKA come from the germline V gene (reference sequence). This CDR3 comprises 11 residues. Study observations and caveats: Investigators collected only blood, and repertoires in tissues likely differ.

The chain combines TRBV20-1 with TRBJ2-5, with TRBD1 matching over 7 bases. The sample consisted of naive CD4+ T cells sorted from blood. Subset: CD45RA+ positively selected. The origin of this receptor is a man aged 30 to 39 in good health. The CDR3 region is CSARQGETQYF. Here the CDR3 DNA reads TGCAGTGCAAGACAGGGAGAGACCCAGTACTTC.